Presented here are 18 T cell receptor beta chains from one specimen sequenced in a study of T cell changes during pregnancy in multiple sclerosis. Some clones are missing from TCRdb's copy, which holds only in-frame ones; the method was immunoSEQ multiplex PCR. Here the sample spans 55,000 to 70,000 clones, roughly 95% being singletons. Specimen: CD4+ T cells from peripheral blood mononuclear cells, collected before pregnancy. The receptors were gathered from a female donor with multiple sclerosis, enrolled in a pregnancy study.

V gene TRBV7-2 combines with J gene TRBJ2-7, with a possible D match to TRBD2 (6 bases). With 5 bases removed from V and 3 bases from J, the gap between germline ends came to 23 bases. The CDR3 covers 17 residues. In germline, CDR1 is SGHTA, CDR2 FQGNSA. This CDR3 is CASSPRSSGTWVYEQYF. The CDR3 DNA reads TGTGCCAGCAGCCCCCGGTCTTCCGGGACTTGGGTCTACGAGCAGTACTTC.

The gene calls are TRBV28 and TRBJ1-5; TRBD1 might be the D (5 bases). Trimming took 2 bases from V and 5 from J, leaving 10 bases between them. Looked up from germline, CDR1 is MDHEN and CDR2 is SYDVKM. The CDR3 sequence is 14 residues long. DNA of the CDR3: TGTGCCAGCAGTTTACGGGCGGGGCATCAGCCCCAGCATTTT. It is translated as CASSLRAGHQPQHF.

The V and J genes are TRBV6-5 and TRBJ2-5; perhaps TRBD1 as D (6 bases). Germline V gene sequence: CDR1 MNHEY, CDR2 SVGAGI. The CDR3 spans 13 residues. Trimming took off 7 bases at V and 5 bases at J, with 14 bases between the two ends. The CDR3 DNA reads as TGTGCCAGCACCGAGGGGGTATCGGAGACCCAGTACTTC. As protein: CASTEGVSETQYF.

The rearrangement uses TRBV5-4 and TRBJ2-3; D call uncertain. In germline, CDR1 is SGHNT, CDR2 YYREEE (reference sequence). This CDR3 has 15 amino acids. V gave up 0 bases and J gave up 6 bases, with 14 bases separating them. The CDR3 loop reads CASSLELNREDTQYF. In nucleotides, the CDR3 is TGTGCCAGCAGCTTGGAGTTGAATCGTGAGGATACGCAGTATTTT.

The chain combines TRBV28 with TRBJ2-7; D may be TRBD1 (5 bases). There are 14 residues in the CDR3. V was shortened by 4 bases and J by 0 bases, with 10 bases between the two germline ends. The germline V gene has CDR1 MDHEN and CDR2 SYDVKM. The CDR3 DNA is TGTGCCAGCAGTTGGGGCCTTTCCTCCTACGAGCAGTACTTC. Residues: CASSWGLSSYEQYF.

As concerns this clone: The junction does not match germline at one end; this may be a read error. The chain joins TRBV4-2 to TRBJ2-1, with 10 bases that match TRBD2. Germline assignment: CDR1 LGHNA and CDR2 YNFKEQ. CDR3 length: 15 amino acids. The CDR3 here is CAGSHELAGGDEQFF. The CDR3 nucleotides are TGTGCCGGCAGCCACGAATTAGCGGGAGGAGATGAGCAGTTCTTC.

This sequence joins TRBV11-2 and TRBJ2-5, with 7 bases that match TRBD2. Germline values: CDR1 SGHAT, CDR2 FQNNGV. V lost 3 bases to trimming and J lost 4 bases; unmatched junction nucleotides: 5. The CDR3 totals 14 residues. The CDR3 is CASSFTPSGETQYF. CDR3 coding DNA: TGTGCCAGCAGCTTCACCCCTAGCGGAGAGACCCAGTACTTC.

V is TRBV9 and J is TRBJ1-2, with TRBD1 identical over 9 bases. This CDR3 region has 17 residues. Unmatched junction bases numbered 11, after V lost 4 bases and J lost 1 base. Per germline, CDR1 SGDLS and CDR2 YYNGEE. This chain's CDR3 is CASSRTGGQGFNYGYTF. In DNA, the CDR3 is TGTGCCAGCAGCCGTACGGGGGGACAGGGATTTAACTATGGCTACACCTTC.

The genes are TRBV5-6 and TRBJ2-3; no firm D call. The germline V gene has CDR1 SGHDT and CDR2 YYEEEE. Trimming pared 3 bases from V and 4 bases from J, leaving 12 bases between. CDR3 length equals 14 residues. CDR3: CASSWSMSADTQYF. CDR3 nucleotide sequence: TGTGCCAGCAGCTGGAGTATGAGTGCAGATACGCAGTATTTT.

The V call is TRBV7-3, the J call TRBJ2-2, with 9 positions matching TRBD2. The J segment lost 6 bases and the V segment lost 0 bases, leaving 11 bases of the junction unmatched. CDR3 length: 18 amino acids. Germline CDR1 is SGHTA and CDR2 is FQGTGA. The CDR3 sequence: CASSLTPWGGRGSGELFF. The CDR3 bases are TGTGCCAGCAGCTTAACACCTTGGGGCGGGAGGGGCTCCGGGGAGCTGTTTTTT.

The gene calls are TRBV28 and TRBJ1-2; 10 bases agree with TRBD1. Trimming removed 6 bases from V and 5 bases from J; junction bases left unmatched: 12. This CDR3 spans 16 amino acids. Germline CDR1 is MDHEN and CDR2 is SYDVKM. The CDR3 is CASRATGTGVSYGYTF. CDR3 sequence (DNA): TGTGCCAGCAGGGCGACCGGGACAGGGGTTTCGTATGGCTACACCTTC.

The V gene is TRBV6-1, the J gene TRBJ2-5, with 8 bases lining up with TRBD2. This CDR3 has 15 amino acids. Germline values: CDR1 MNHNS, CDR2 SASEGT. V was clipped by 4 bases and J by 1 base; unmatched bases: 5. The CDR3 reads CASSVIAGIQETQYF. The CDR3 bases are TGTGCCAGCAGTGTAATAGCGGGGATCCAAGAGACCCAGTACTTC.

The CDR3 spells CASSQEPRNQPQHF. In DNA form, the CDR3 reads TGCGCCAGCAGCCAAGAGCCTCGGAATCAGCCCCAGCATTTT. The gene calls are TRBV4-3 and TRBJ1-5, with D unresolved. CDR3 size: 14 residues. CDR1 and CDR2 from the germline V gene are LGHNA and YSLEER. The ends were cut back, 0 bases at V and 4 bases at J, with 7 bases in the middle.

The DNA of the CDR3 is TGTGCCAGCAGCTTGGACAGGGGGCGGGTCACCGGGGAGCTGTTTTTT. It yields the protein CASSLDRGRVTGELFF. The J gene is TRBJ2-2, the V gene TRBV5-6; 9 nucleotides align to TRBD1. CDR1 is SGHDT, CDR2 YYEEEE, per germline. With V trimmed by 0 bases and J by 4 bases, 4 bases remained unmatched. The CDR3 contains 16 residues.

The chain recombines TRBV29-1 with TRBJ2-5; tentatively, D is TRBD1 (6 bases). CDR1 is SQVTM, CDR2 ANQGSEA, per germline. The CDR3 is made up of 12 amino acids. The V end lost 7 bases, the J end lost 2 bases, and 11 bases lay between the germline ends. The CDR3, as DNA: TGCAGCGCCCGACAGGTTCAAGAGACCCAGTACTTC. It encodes CSARQVQETQYF.

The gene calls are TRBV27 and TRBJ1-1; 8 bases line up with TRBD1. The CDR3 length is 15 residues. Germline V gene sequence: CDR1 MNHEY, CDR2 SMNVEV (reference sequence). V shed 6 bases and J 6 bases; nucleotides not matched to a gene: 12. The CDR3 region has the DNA TGTGCCAGCAGGACGACAGGGGAAAGGGGCTCTGAAGCTTTCTTT. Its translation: CASRTTGERGSEAFF.

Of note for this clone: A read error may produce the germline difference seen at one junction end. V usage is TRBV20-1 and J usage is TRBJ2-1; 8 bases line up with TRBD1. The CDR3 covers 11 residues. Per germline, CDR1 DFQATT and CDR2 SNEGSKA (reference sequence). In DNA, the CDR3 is TGCAGTGCTATCGAGACAGGGGATTATATCTTC. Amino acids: CSAIETGDYIF.

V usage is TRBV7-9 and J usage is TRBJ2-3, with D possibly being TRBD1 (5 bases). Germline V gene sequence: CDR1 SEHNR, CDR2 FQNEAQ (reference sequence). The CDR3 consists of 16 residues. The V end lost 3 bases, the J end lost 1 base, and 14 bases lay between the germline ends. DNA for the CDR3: TGTGCCAGCAGCTTGGGGCACAGCGTGGGCACAGATACGCAGTATTTT. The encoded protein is CASSLGHSVGTDTQYF.